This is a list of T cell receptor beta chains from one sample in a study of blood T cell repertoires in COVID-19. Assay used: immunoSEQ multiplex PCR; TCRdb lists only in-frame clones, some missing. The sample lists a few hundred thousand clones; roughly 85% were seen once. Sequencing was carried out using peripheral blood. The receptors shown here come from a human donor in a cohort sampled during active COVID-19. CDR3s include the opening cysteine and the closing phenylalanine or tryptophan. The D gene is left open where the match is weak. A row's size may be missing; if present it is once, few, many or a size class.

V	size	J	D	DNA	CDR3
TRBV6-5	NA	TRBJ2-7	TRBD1	TGTGCCAGCAAGGACAGGGTAAGCGTCGAGCAGTACTTC	CASKDRVSVEQYF
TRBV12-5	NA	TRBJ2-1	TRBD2	TGTGCTAGTGGACCGGGACTAGCGGGGGGGCGTGAGCAGTTCTTC	CASGPGLAGGREQFF
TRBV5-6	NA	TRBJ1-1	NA	TGTGCCAGCAGCTTGCTGTCAGGGAAGGTAAGGAACACTGAAGCTTTCTTT	CASSLLSGKVRNTEAFF
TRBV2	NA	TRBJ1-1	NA	TGTGCCAGCCAGGGGAACACTGAAGCTTTCTTT	CASQGNTEAFF
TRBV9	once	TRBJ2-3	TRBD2	TGTGCCAGCAGCGTCAAACCCACAGCGGGGGGGAAGGGTACGCAGTATTTT	CASSVKPTAGGKGTQYF
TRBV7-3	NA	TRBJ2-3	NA	TGTGCCAGCAGCCTCGGGGGAAACACAGATACGCAGTATTTT	CASSLGGNTDTQYF
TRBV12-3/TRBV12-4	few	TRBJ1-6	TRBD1	TGTGCCAGCAGCACAGGGGTTTCACCCCTCCACTTT	CASSTGVSPLHF
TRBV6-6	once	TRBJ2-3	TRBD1	TGTGCCAGCAGTCTAACCGGGACAGGGGTTGGCGTGGATACGCAGTATTTT	CASSLTGTGVGVDTQYF
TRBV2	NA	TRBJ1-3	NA	TGTGCCAGCAGTGACTCGGGAAACACCATATATTTT	CASSDSGNTIYF
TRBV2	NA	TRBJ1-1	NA	TGTGCCAGCAGTATACCAGAATACAGGGTGAACACTGAAGCTTTCTTT	CASSIPEYRVNTEAFF
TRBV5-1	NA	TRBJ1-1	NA	TGCGCCAGCAGCTCTACCCTTCAGGGCAACACTGAAGCTTTCTTT	CASSSTLQGNTEAFF
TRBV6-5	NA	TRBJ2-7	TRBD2	TGTGCCAGCAGTTGGGCGGGGGCCTACGAGCAGTACTTC	CASSWAGAYEQYF
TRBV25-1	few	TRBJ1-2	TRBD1	TGTGCCAGCAGGGGAACCGGGACAGACTATGGCTACACCTTC	CASRGTGTDYGYTF
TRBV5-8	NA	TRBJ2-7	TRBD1	TGTGCCAGCAGCTTCCGGGACAGGGACTCCTACGAGCAGTACTTC	CASSFRDRDSYEQYF
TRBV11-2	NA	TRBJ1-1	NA	TGTGCCAGCAGCTCGGTGGGCAGGGAAGCTTTCTTT	CASSSVGREAFF
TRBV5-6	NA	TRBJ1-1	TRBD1	TGTGCCAGCAGCCCCCTTCGGACGGTGATCAGGGGGCGAAACACTGAAGCTTTCTTT	CASSPLRTVIRGRNTEAFF
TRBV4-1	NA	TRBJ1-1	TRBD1	TGCGCCAGCAGCCCAGGACAGGGGGGTCTCTTAGAAGCTTTCTTT	CASSPGQGGLLEAFF
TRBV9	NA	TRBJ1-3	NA	TGTGCCAGCAGCGTAGGAGGGGGCTCTGGAAACACCATATATTTT	CASSVGGGSGNTIYF
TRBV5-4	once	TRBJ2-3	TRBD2	TGTGCCAGCAGCTTGGGATTCGGACTAGCGGGGGGCACAGATACGCAGTATTTT	CASSLGFGLAGGTDTQYF
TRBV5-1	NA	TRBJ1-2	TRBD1	TGCGCCAGCAGCTTGGAGGGGACAGCAAAGTTCTATGGCTACACCTTC	CASSLEGTAKFYGYTF
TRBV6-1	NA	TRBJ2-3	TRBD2	TGTGCCAGCAGTGAAGCTTGGAGGAGCGGGGGGGGGAACACAGATACGCAGTATTTT	CASSEAWRSGGGNTDTQYF
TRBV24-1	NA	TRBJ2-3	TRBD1	TGTGCCACCAGTGATTTGGGCTCCGACAGGGCGAACACAGATACGCAGTATTTT	CATSDLGSDRANTDTQYF
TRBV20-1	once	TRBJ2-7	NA	TGCAGTGCCGCGGGGCCCTACGAGCAGTACTTC	CSAAGPYEQYF
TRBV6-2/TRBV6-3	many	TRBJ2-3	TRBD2	TGTGCCAGCAGTCATGGGACTAGCGGTTCTGCAGATACGCAGTATTTT	CASSHGTSGSADTQYF
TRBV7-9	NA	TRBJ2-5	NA	TGTGCCAGCAGCTCCCGGGACTCAGCTCTACAAGAGACCCAGTACTTC	CASSSRDSALQETQYF
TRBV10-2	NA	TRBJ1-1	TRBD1	TGCGCCAGCAGTTATCGGGACAGAAGCACTGAAGCTTTCTTT	CASSYRDRSTEAFF
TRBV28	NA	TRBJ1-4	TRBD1	TGTGCCAGCAGTCCCACAGGGGATGCAACTAATGAAAAACTGTTTTTT	CASSPTGDATNEKLFF
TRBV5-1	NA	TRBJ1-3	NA	TGCGCCAGCAGCCCGGGGGACCACCCTGGAAACACCATATATTTT	CASSPGDHPGNTIYF
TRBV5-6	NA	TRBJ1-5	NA	TGTGCCAGCAGTTACAGGGTAGGCAATCAGCCCCAGCATTTT	CASSYRVGNQPQHF
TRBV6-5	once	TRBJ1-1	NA	TGTGCCAGCAGTTACGGCAGGACTACTGAAGCTTTCTTT	CASSYGRTTEAFF
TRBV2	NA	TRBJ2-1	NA	TGTGCCACCCACAGGGAATTACGGAATGAGCAGTTCTTC	CATHRELRNEQFF
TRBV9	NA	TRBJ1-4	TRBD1	TGTGCCAGCAGCGCCGGACAGGGGGTCTCAAATGAAAAACTGTTTTTT	CASSAGQGVSNEKLFF
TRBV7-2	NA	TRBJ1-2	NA	TGTGCCAGCAGCTTACAGGTTGGCTACACCTTC	CASSLQVGYTF
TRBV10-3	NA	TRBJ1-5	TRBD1	TGTGCCATCAGTGAATTTCAGGGGGCGAAGGGAGGTCAGCCCCAGCATTTT	CAISEFQGAKGGQPQHF
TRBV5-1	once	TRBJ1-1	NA	TGCGCCAGCAGATTAGAACTCATGAACACTGAAGCTTTCTTT	CASRLELMNTEAFF
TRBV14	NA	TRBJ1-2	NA	TGTGCCAGCAGCCCAGGACAGAACGGCTACACCTTC	CASSPGQNGYTF
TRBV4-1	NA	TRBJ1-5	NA	TGCGCCAGCAGCCAAGATGAGCGGAATCAGCCCCAGCATTTT	CASSQDERNQPQHF
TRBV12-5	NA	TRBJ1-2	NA	TGTGCTAGTGGTTTGGTATCGGGGGGGTCTAACTATGGCTACACCTTC	CASGLVSGGSNYGYTF
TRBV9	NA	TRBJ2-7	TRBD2	TGTGCCAGCAGCCCCGGTAGCGGGGGAGGCTACGAGCAGTACTTC	CASSPGSGGGYEQYF
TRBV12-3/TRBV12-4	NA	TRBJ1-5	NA	TGTGCCAGCACAGGGCAGGGGAATCAGCCCCAGCATTTT	CASTGQGNQPQHF
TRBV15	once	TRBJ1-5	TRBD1	TGTGCCACCGGGACAGTCTATCAGCCCCAGCATTTT	CATGTVYQPQHF
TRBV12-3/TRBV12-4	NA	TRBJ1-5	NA	TGTGCCAGCAGTTTGAGTTGGGCTCAGCCCCAGCATTTT	CASSLSWAQPQHF
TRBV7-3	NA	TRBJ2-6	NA	TGTGCCAGCAGCCCAGGGGTGCTTGGGGCCAACGTCCTGACTTTC	CASSPGVLGANVLTF
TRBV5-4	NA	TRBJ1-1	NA	TGTGCCAGCAGCTTGGGGGCGGGAAACACTGAAGCTTTCTTT	CASSLGAGNTEAFF
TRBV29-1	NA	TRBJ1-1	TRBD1	TGCAGCGTCCCCCCCGCAGACAGGGAGGTGAACACTGAAGCTTTCTTT	CSVPPADREVNTEAFF
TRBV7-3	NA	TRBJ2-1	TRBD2	TGTGCCAGCAGCTTAGGCCGACTAGCGGGGGGACCTTCCTACAATGAGCAGTTCTTC	CASSLGRLAGGPSYNEQFF
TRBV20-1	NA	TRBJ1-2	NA	TGCAGCGCTCGGGGGGTTGGCGGCTACACCTTC	CSARGVGGYTF
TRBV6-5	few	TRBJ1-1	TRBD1	TGTGCCAGCAGTTACTCTGGACAGGGGAGGAATGAAGCTTTCTTT	CASSYSGQGRNEAFF
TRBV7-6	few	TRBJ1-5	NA	TGTGCCAGCAGCTTAGGAGCGGGGGGCAATCAGCCCCAGCATTTT	CASSLGAGGNQPQHF
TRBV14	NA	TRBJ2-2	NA	TGTGCCAGCAGTCATTCAGTGAACACCGGGGAGCTGTTTTTT	CASSHSVNTGELFF
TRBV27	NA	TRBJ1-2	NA	TGTGCCAGCAGTTTAGCAGGGTCCCATGGCTACACCTTC	CASSLAGSHGYTF
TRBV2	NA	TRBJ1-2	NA	TGTGCCAGCGGGGCAGGGCTTGCGAACTATGGCTACACCTTC	CASGAGLANYGYTF
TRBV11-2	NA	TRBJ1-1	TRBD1	TGTGCCAGCAGCACACGGACAGGGGAAAACACTGAAGCTTTCTTT	CASSTRTGENTEAFF
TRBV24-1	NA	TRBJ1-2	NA	TGTGCCACCTGGACAGTCAACTATGGCTACACCTTC	CATWTVNYGYTF
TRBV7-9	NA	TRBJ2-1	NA	TGTGCCAGCAGCCCCGACAGAATATACAATGAGCAGTTCTTC	CASSPDRIYNEQFF
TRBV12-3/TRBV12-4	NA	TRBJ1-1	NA	TGTGCCAGCAGTTTAACAATGAACACTGAAGCTTTCTTT	CASSLTMNTEAFF
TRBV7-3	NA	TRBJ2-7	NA	TGTGCCAGCAGCTTAAGACAGGTAAGCGAGCAGTACTTC	CASSLRQVSEQYF
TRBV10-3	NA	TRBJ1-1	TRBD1	TGTGCCATCAGTCAGGACAGGGGAACCAACACTGAAGCTTTCTTT	CAISQDRGTNTEAFF
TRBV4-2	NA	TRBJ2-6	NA	TGTGCCAGCAGCCAAGACGGCTCTGGGGCCAACGTCCTGACTTTC	CASSQDGSGANVLTF